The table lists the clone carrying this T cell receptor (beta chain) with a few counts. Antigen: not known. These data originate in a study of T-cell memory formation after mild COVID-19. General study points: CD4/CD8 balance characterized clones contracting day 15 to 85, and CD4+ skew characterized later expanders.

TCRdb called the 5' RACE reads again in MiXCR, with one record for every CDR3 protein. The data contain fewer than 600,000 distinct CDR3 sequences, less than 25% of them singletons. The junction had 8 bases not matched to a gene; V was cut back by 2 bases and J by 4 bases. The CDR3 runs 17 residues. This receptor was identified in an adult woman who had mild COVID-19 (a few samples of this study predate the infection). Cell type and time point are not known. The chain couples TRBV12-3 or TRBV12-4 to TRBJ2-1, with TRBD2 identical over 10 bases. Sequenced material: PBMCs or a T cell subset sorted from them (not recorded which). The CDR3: CASSLFASGGPYNEQFF. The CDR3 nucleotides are TGTGCCAGCAGTTTATTCGCTAGCGGGGGCCCGTACAATGAGCAGTTCTTC.